This TCR beta chain was retrieved from a study of shared clonotypes between healthy human individuals. This was a deep-level run. Method: immunoSEQ multiplex PCR; TCRdb's copy keeps in-frame clones and lacks some. In the table there are 600,000 or so clones, 85% to 95% of which are singletons. Naive CD8 cells lacked CD45RO, underwent positive selection for CCR7 and left out terminally differentiated effector memory CD45RA+ cells. All participating donors were Caucasian adults from Nashville, Tennessee. This CDR3 spans 12 amino acids. Germline V CDR1 and CDR2: SQVTM, ANQGSEA. The trim removed 5 bases at V and 4 bases at J, leaving 4 bases unmatched.

V gene TRBV29-1 combines with J gene TRBJ2-7, with 8 bases identical to TRBD2. The sequence was collected from a woman aged 30 to 39 in good health. Sample: naive CD8+ T cells sorted from blood. The CDR3 sequence: CSVILAGYEQYF. The CDR3 DNA follows: TGCAGCGTTATCCTAGCGGGTTACGAGCAGTACTTC.